Listed below are T cell receptor beta chains from one sample, sequenced in a study of T cell responses to AZD1222 COVID-19 vaccine. The table came from immunoSEQ multiplex PCR; TCRdb's copy has only in-frame clones and leaves some out. There are 150,000 to 200,000 clones in the sample; 80% to 95% occur only once, and approximately 4% lies in the top ten. This specimen consisted of peripheral blood, obtained on day 0 of AZD1222 vaccination. The receptors here all came from an adult in good health. The conserved cysteine and the conserved F or W are not part of the CDR3 here. The size of a clone is reported for some rows only, either as once, few or many, or as a class for expanded clones.

-	TRBV4-2	TRBJ2-1	ASSQEVLRTSGSTYNEQF
-	TRBV5-1	TRBJ2-1	ASSLNEVHNEQF
once	TRBV7-9	TRBJ1-3	ASRVPGGESGNTIY
-	TRBV7-8	TRBJ2-7	ASRRPGQGDYEQY
-	TRBV11-3	TRBJ2-3	ASEGGRWDTQY
-	TRBV7-9	TRBJ1-2	ASSPDREAGYT
once	TRBV27	TRBJ2-1	ASSTSSYNEQF
-	TRBV19	TRBJ2-3	ASRGRGGDTQY
few	TRBV19	TRBJ1-1	ASRETGEWMTF
-	TRBV19	TRBJ1-5	ASTPTGGGQPQH
-	TRBV27	TRBJ2-7	ASSSRTSGRLGSYEQY
-	TRBV4-3	TRBJ2-7	ASSQDRSKSNEQY
-	TRBV7-9	TRBJ2-3	ASSSGQPDTQY
-	TRBV11-2	TRBJ2-5	ASSLVGAEQETQY
-	TRBV14	TRBJ1-1	ASSGPGSPPKAF
once	TRBV6-5	TRBJ1-3	ASIRDVSSGNTIY
-	TRBV28	TRBJ2-7	ASGEGLADYEQY
-	TRBV27	TRBJ2-1	ASTGRTGKYNEQF
once	TRBV28	TRBJ2-7	ASRSTGIYEQY
-	TRBV5-1	TRBJ2-5	ASSLGQGDDAQY
-	TRBV3-1/TRBV3-2	TRBJ2-7	ASSQVLAGGTYEQY
-	TRBV11-2	TRBJ1-5	ASSLTGEVSSNQPQH
-	TRBV15	TRBJ2-7	ATSRDRIYEQY